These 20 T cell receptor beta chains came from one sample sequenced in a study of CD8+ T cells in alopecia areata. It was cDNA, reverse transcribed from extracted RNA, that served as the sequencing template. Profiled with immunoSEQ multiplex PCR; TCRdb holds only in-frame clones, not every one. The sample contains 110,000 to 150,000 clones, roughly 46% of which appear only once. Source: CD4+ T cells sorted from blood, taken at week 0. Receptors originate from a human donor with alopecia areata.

Here the CDR3 reads CASTRTSSGELFF. The CDR3 bases are TGTGCCAGCACCCGGACTAGCAGCGGGGAGCTGTTTTTT. This chain links TRBV6-6 with TRBJ2-2; 8 positions match TRBD2. There are 13 residues in the CDR3. From germline, CDR1 is MNHNY and CDR2 SVGAGI (reference sequence). Trimming took 7 bases from V and 7 from J; bases not matched to a gene: 5.

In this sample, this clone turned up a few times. In DNA form, the CDR3 reads TGTGCCTGGAGTGGCAGCCGGGTTACCTACGAGCAGTACTTC. It codes for CAWSGSRVTYEQYF. The V and J genes are TRBV30 and TRBJ2-7; no reliable D call. Trimming shortened V by 1 base and J by 2 bases, and 12 bases separated the two germline ends. Germline CDR1 and CDR2: GTSNPN and SVGIG (reference sequence). CDR3 length equals 14 residues. The whole variable domain, remainder taken from reference TRBV30 and TRBJ2-7, is SQTIHQWPATLVQPVGSPLSLECTVEGTSNPNLYWYRQAAGRGLQLLFYSVGIGQISSEVPQNLSASRPQDRQFILSSKKLLLSDSGFYLCAWSGSRVTYEQYFGPGTRLTVT.

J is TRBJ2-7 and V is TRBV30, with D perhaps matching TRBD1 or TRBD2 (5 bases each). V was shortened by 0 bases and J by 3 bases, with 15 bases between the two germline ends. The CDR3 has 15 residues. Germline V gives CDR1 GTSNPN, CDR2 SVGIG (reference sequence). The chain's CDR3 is CAWSVPGRGNYEQYF. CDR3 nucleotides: TGTGCCTGGAGTGTACCGGGACGAGGAAACTACGAGCAGTACTTC.

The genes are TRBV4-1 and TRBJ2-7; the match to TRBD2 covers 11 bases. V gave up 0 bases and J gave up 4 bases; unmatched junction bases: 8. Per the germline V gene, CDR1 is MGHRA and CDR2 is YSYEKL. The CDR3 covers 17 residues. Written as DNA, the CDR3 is TGCGCCAGCAGCCAAGATAATTTCGGGACTAGCGGTTACGAGCAGTACTTC. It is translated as CASSQDNFGTSGYEQYF.

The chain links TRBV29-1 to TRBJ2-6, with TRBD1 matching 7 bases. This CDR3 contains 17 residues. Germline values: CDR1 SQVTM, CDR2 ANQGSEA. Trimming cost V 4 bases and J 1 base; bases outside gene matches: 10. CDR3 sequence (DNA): TGCAGCGTTGGGGGGACAGCGTCCCATTCTGGGGCCAACGTCCTGACTTTC. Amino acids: CSVGGTASHSGANVLTF.

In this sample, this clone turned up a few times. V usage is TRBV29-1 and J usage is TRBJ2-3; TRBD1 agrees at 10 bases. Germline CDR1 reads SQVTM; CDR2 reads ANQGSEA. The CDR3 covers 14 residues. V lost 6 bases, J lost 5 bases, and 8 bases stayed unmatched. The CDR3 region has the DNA TGCAGCGTGGACGACAGGGGGCTTGGAGATACGCAGTATTTT. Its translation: CSVDDRGLGDTQYF.

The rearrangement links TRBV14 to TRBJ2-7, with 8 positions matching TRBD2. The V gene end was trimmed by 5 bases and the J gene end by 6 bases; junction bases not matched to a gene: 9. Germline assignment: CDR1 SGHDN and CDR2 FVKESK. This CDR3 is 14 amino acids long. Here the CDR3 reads CASSGASGSSEQYF. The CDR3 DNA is TGTGCCAGCAGCGGGGCCAGCGGGAGTAGCGAGCAGTACTTC. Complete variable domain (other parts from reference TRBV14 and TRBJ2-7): EAGVTQFPSHSVIEKGQTVTLRCDPISGHDNLYWYRRVMGKEIKFLLHFVKESKQDESGMPNNRFLAERTGGTYSTLKVQPAELEDSGVYFCASSGASGSSEQYFGPGTRLTVT.

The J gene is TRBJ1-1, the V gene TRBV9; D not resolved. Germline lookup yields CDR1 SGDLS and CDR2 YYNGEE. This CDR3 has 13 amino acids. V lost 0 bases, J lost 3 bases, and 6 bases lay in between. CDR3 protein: CASSVALDTEAFF. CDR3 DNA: TGTGCCAGCAGCGTAGCTTTGGACACTGAAGCTTTCTTT.

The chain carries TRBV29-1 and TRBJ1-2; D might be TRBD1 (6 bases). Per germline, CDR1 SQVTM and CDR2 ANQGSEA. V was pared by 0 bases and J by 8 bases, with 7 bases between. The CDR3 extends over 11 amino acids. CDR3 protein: CSVEDRGGYTF. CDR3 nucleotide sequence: TGCAGCGTTGAAGACAGGGGAGGCTACACCTTC.

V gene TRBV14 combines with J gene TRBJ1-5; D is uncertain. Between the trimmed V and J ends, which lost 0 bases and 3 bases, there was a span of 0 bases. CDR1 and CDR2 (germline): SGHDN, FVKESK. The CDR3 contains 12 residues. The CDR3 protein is CASSQDNQPQHF. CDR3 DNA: TGTGCCAGCAGCCAAGACAATCAGCCCCAGCATTTT.

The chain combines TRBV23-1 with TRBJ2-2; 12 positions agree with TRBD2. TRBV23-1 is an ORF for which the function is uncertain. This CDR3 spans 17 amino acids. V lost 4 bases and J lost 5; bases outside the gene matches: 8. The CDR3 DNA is TGCGCCAGCAGTCGACCCCCTAGCGGGAGGGTTACCGGGGAGCTGTTTTTT. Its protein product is CASSRPPSGRVTGELFF.

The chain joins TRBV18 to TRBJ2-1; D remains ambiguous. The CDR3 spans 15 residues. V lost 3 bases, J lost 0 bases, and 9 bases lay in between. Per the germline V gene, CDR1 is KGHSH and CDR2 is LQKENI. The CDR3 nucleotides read TGTGCCAGCTCACCGGAAATGGGCTCCTACAATGAGCAGTTCTTC. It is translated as CASSPEMGSYNEQFF.

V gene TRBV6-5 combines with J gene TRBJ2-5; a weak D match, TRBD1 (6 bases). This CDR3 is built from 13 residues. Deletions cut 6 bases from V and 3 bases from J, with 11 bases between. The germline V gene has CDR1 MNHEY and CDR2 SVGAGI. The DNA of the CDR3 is TGTGCCAGCAGACCCAGGGGTGAAGAGACCCAGTACTTC. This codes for CASRPRGEETQYF.

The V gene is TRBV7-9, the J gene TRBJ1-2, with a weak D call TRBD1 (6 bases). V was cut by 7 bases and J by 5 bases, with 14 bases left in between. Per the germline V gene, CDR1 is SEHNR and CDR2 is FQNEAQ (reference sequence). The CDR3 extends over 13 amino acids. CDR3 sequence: CASTRGGLYGYTF. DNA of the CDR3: TGTGCCAGCACAAGGGGGGGTTTGTATGGCTACACCTTC.

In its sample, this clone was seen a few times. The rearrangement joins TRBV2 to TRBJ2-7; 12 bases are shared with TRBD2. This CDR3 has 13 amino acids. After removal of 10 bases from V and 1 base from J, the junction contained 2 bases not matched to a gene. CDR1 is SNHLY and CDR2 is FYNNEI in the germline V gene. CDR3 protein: CATTSGGSYEQYF. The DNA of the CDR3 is TGTGCCACCACTAGCGGGGGGTCCTACGAGCAGTACTTC.

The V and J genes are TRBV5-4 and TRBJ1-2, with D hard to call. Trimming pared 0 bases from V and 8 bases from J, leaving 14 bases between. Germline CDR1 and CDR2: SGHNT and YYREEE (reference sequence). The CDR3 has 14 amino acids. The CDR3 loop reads CASSLVSRDGGYTF. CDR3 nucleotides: TGTGCCAGCAGCTTGGTCTCCAGAGACGGGGGCTACACCTTC.

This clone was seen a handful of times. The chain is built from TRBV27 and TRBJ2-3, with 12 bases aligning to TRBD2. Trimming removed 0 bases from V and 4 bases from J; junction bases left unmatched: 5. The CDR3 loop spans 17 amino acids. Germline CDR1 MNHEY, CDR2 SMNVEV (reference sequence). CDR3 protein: CASSLSGLAGRPDTQYF. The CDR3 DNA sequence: TGTGCCAGCAGTTTATCTGGACTAGCGGGAAGACCAGATACGCAGTATTTT.

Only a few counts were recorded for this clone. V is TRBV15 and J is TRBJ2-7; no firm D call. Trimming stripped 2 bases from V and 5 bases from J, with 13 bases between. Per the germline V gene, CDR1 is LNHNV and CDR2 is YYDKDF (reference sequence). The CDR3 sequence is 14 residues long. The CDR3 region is CATSRSRLFDEQYF. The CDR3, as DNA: TGTGCCACCAGCAGATCCAGGCTGTTCGACGAGCAGTACTTC.

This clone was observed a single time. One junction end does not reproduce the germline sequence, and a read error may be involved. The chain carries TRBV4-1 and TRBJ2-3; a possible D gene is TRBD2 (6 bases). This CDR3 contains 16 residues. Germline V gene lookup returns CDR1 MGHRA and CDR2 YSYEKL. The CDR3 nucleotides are TGTGCCAGCAGCCGAAGAGGGCTAGCGACCACAGATACGCAGTATTTT. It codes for CASSRRGLATTDTQYF.

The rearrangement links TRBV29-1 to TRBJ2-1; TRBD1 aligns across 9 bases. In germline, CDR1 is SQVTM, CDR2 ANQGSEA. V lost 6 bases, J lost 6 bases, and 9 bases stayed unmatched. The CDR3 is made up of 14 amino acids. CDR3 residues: CSVRDRGSGNEQFF. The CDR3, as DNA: TGCAGCGTGAGAGACAGGGGGTCAGGCAATGAGCAGTTCTTC.